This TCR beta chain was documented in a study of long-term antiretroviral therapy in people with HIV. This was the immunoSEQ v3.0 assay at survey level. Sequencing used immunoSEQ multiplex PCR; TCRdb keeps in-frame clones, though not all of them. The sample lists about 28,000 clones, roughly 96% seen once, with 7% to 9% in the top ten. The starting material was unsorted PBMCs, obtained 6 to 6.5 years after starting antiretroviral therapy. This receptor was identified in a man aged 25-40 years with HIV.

As DNA, the CDR3 is TGCGCCAGCAGCCACAGACTAGCGGAGTACTCCTACGAGCAGTACTTC. Its protein is CASSHRLAEYSYEQYF. V usage is TRBV4-3 and J usage is TRBJ2-7; TRBD2 matches at 9 bases. Germline V gene sequence: CDR1 LGHNA, CDR2 YSLEER. The CDR3 is 16 residues long. J lost 0 bases, V lost 3 bases, and 6 bases had no gene match.